This TCR beta chain was sequenced during a study of CD4 and CD8 cells across lung adenocarcinoma regions. V gave up 6 bases and J gave up 3 bases, with 14 bases separating them. The CDR3 sequence is 15 residues long. Germline lookup yields CDR1 MNHNS and CDR2 SASEGT. The patients had localized lung adenocarcinoma, a non-small cell subtype. Each CDR3 protein gets one entry after TCRdb re-called the PCR reads with MiXCR. This table holds 15,000 to 20,000 distinct CDR3 sequences, around 50% found once. The chain couples TRBV6-1 to TRBJ1-4; a weak D match, TRBD1 (6 bases). The sample taken for sequencing was CD8+ T cells from the margin of a lung tumor. This receptor was identified in a male donor with lung adenocarcinoma. The CD4 and CD8 labels of this study may be unreliable. The CDR3 DNA follows: TGTGCCAGCAGGGAATCGACAGGCGCTAATGAAAAACTGTTTTTT. Protein sequence: CASRESTGANEKLFF.